Following are 32 T cell receptor beta chains from one sample sequenced in a study of blood T cell repertoires in COVID-19 (TCRdb year 2020). The library came from the immunoSEQ multiplex PCR assay. The table comes from immuneACCESS by way of TCRdb, which keeps in-frame sequences with V and J called. Part of the clones is missing from these tables; in studies checked, under half for an unresolved V gene and the rest for unknown reasons. A total of under 140,000 clones appear in this sample, almost 80% of them only once. The ten largest clones capture around 16% of the sample. The source material was peripheral blood. These receptors came from an elderly woman with active or convalescent COVID-19.

This clone was detected many times. The chain links TRBV12-3 or TRBV12-4 to TRBJ1-3; D remains ambiguous. V was trimmed by 2 bases and J by 4 bases, leaving 3 bases between them. The CDR3 extends over 12 amino acids. CDR3 in amino acids: CASSLIGNTIYF. CDR3 sequence (DNA): TGTGCCAGCAGTTTAATAGGAAACACCATATATTTT.

The chain carries TRBV5-5 and TRBJ1-1; D perhaps matches TRBD1 (5 bases). Germline CDR1 reads SGHKS; CDR2 reads YYEKEE (reference sequence). The CDR3 length is 14 residues. Trimming pared 0 bases from V and 4 bases from J, leaving 10 bases between. The CDR3 DNA reads TGTGCCAGCAGCTTGGAACTAAGGGGCACTGAAGCTTTCTTT. Translation: CASSLELRGTEAFF.

The chain joins TRBV9 to TRBJ2-1; weak D call: TRBD1 (5 bases). V dropped 0 bases and J dropped 3 bases, with 16 bases sitting between them. Germline V gene data show CDR1 as SGDLS and CDR2 as YYNGEE. The CDR3 extends over 17 amino acids. DNA for the CDR3: TGTGCCAGCAGCGTAGCCTCCCTCGCAGGGAACTACAATGAGCAGTTCTTC. Translating it yields CASSVASLAGNYNEQFF.

This chain uses TRBV10-1 with TRBJ2-3; no definite D call. In germline, CDR1 is WNHNN, CDR2 SYGVQD (reference sequence). This CDR3 comprises 13 residues. The germline V and J ends were trimmed by 3 bases and 5 bases, with 9 bases remaining between them. Written as DNA, the CDR3 is TGCGCCAGCAGTGACACACCGGGAGATACGCAGTATTTT. It encodes CASSDTPGDTQYF.

V gene TRBV19 combines with J gene TRBJ1-3, with 7 bases aligning to TRBD1. Trimming removed 6 bases from V and 1 base from J; junction bases left unmatched: 9. Germline lookup yields CDR1 LNHDA and CDR2 SQIVND (reference sequence). The length of the CDR3 is 16 residues. CDR3 residues: CASRPPGQASGNTIYF. CDR3 nucleotides: TGTGCCAGTAGACCACCCGGACAGGCTTCTGGAAACACCATATATTTT.

V gene TRBV27 combines with J gene TRBJ1-5; tentative D call: TRBD1 (6 bases). V was shortened by 2 bases and J by 7 bases, with 12 bases between the two germline ends. The CDR3 extends over 14 amino acids. Germline values: CDR1 MNHEY, CDR2 SMNVEV (reference sequence). CDR3: CASSLEAGVQPQHF. CDR3 nucleotides: TGTGCCAGCAGTTTAGAGGCAGGGGTGCAGCCCCAGCATTTT.

The chain recombines TRBV9 with TRBJ1-1; D is possibly TRBD1 (6 bases). Germline V CDR1 and CDR2: SGDLS, YYNGEE. Trimming removed 1 base at V and 0 bases at J, with 13 bases between. The CDR3 spans 16 residues. Written as DNA, the CDR3 is TGTGCCAGCAGCGTACAGGGGAAGATCATGAACACTGAAGCTTTCTTT. It translates to CASSVQGKIMNTEAFF.

This clone occurred a few times. The chain employs TRBV5-8 and TRBJ1-5; D call uncertain. Trimming removed 1 base at V and 4 bases at J, with 12 bases between. Germline V gives CDR1 SGHTS, CDR2 YDEGEE. This CDR3 is 15 amino acids long. CDR3 bases: TGTGCCAGCAGCTTGTTGAGGGTACGGAATCAGCCCCAGCATTTT. It translates to CASSLLRVRNQPQHF.

The rearrangement links TRBV19 to TRBJ1-5; 11 bases align to TRBD1. Losses at the gene ends were 6 bases for V and 7 bases for J; bases not matched to a gene: 5. From germline, CDR1 is LNHDA and CDR2 SQIVND (reference sequence). The CDR3 has 14 residues. CDR3 in DNA: TGTGCCAGTAGAGGGACAGGGGGGTTGCAGCCCCAGCATTTT. Encoded protein: CASRGTGGLQPQHF. The variable domain in full, completed from reference TRBV19 and TRBJ1-5, reads DGGITQSPKYLFRKEGQNVTLSCEQNLNHDAMYWYRQDPGQGLRLIYYSQIVNDFQKGDIAEGYSVSREKKESFPLTVTSAQKNPTAFYLCASRGTGGLQPQHFGDGTRLSIL.

The chain uses TRBV9 and TRBJ2-1; 14 bases agree with TRBD2. Trimming took 3 bases from V and 2 from J; bases not matched to a gene: 4. Looked up from germline, CDR1 is SGDLS and CDR2 is YYNGEE. CDR3 size: 17 residues. The CDR3 nucleotides read TGTGCCAGCAGCGAGGGGGGACTAGCGGGAGCCTACAATGAGCAGTTCTTC. The encoded protein is CASSEGGLAGAYNEQFF.

A note on this clone: Other DNA variants within this sample encode the same CDR3. This chain links TRBV9 with TRBJ2-3; a weak D match, TRBD2 (5 bases). CDR1 is SGDLS, CDR2 YYNGEE, per germline. V was shortened by 1 base and J by 3 bases, with 6 bases between the two germline ends. The CDR3 has 13 amino acids. The CDR3: CASSVRGTDTQYF. Here the CDR3 DNA reads TGTGCCAGCAGCGTACGGGGAACAGATACGCAGTATTTT.

Written as DNA, the CDR3 is TGTGCCAGCAGCCTACAGGGAAGCGGTAGAGAGCAGTTCTTC. This translates into CASSLQGSGREQFF. The J gene is TRBJ2-1, the V gene TRBV9; possible D gene TRBD1, 6 bases. CDR1 and CDR2 from the germline V gene are SGDLS and YYNGEE. V dropped 4 bases and J dropped 10 bases, with 18 bases sitting between them. The CDR3 is made up of 14 amino acids.

The chain recombines TRBV19 with TRBJ2-3, with TRBD2 matching 9 bases. V shed 4 bases and J 1 base; nucleotides not matched to a gene: 3. The germline V gene has CDR1 LNHDA and CDR2 SQIVND (reference sequence). The CDR3 contains 15 residues. This CDR3 reads CASSKVAGGTDTQYF. Written as DNA, the CDR3 is TGTGCCAGTAGTAAAGTAGCGGGGGGCACAGATACGCAGTATTTT. The whole variable domain, filled in from reference TRBV19 and TRBJ2-3, reads DGGITQSPKYLFRKEGQNVTLSCEQNLNHDAMYWYRQDPGQGLRLIYYSQIVNDFQKGDIAEGYSVSREKKESFPLTVTSAQKNPTAFYLCASSKVAGGTDTQYFGPGTRLTVL.

The J gene is TRBJ2-1, the V gene TRBV3-1 (or the pseudogene TRBV3-2); 9 positions agree with TRBD2. The CDR3 is 15 amino acids. The ends lost 4 bases at V and 6 bases at J; junction bases unmatched: 7. In germline, CDR1 is LGHDT, CDR2 YNNKEL (reference sequence). In DNA form, the CDR3 reads TGTGCCAGCAGCCGAGCGGGAGGTGCAGTCAATGAGCAGTTCTTC. Protein product: CASSRAGGAVNEQFF.

V is TRBV4-3 and J is TRBJ2-4, with unresolved D. V was trimmed by 0 bases and J by 7 bases, leaving 10 bases between them. The CDR3 spans 14 residues. Germline-derived CDR1 and CDR2 are LGHNA and YSLEER. The CDR3 nucleotides read TGCGCCAGCAGCCAAGATCCTACTATGAACATTCAGTACTTC. Translating it yields CASSQDPTMNIQYF.

In this sample, this clone turned up once. Here the CDR3 DNA reads TGTGCCAGCAGCCAGTTAGCGGGAGGTTTGGCAGATACGCAGTATTTT. It is translated as CASSQLAGGLADTQYF. The chain combines TRBV5-6 with TRBJ2-3; 10 bases are shared with TRBD2. V dropped 4 bases and J dropped 4; count of bases not matched to a gene: 9. Germline loops: CDR1 SGHDT, CDR2 YYEEEE. The CDR3 contains 16 residues.

The chain is built from TRBV4-1 and TRBJ2-7; D is perhaps TRBD1 (6 bases). Between the trimmed V and J ends, which lost 2 bases and 5 bases, there was a span of 16 bases. The CDR3 sequence is 15 residues long. CDR1 MGHRA and CDR2 YSYEKL come from the germline V gene. The CDR3 region is CASSQQIGGRHEQYF. DNA of the CDR3: TGCGCCAGCAGCCAACAAATAGGGGGTAGGCACGAGCAGTACTTC.

The J gene is TRBJ2-1, the V gene TRBV5-1; TRBD2 agrees at 11 bases. Germline values: CDR1 SGHRS, CDR2 YFSETQ. Germline trimming cut 0 bases from V and 6 bases from J; bases unmatched to any gene: 2. The CDR3 spans 15 residues. The CDR3 DNA reads TGCGCCAGCAGCTTGGCGGGACTAGCGGCCAATGAGCAGTTCTTC. It encodes CASSLAGLAANEQFF.

The sample holds one count of this clone. The V and J genes are TRBV2 and TRBJ2-1, with D maybe TRBD1 (6 bases). The V end lost 3 bases, the J end lost 3 bases, and 12 bases lay between the germline ends. The CDR3 contains 15 residues. In germline, CDR1 is SNHLY, CDR2 FYNNEI. The CDR3 here is CASSDSRGNYNEQFF. DNA of the CDR3: TGTGCCAGCAGTGATAGCAGGGGCAACTACAATGAGCAGTTCTTC. Using reference TRBV2 and TRBJ2-1 for the parts outside the CDR3, the full variable domain is EPEVTQTPSHQVTQMGQEVILRCVPISNHLYFYWYRQILGQKVEFLVSFYNNEISEKSEIFDDQFSVERPDGSNFTLKIRSTKLEDSAMYFCASSDSRGNYNEQFFGPGTRLTVL.

This chain connects TRBV9 to TRBJ2-7, with 10 bases aligning to TRBD1. Trimming cost V 3 bases and J 6 bases; bases outside gene matches: 9. The CDR3 has 15 amino acids. Germline-derived CDR1 and CDR2 are SGDLS and YYNGEE. The CDR3 nucleotides read TGTGCCAGCAGCGCAGGGACAGGGGTTGTTGGCGAGCAGTACTTC. Translation gives CASSAGTGVVGEQYF. Drawing the rest from reference TRBV9 and TRBJ2-7, the complete variable domain is DSGVTQTPKHLITATGQRVTLRCSPRSGDLSVYWYQQSLDQGLQFLIQYYNGEERAKGNILERFSAQQFPDLHSELNLSSLELGDSALYFCASSAGTGVVGEQYFGPGTRLTVT.

The genes are TRBV7-2 and TRBJ2-5; a weak D match, TRBD2 (6 bases). The V gene's germline CDR1 is SGHTA and CDR2 FQGNSA. There are 14 residues in the CDR3. V was cut by 3 bases and J by 5 bases, with 13 bases left in between. CDR3 sequence reads: CASSFPTSGETQYF. In DNA, the CDR3 is TGTGCCAGCAGCTTCCCCACAAGCGGGGAGACCCAGTACTTC.

The rearrangement joins TRBV4-3 to TRBJ2-7, with 9 bases fitting TRBD1. The V and J ends lost 1 base and 3 bases, in that order; junction bases with no gene match: 13. Germline V gene data show CDR1 as LGHNA and CDR2 as YSLEER. There are 18 residues in the CDR3. DNA of the CDR3: TGCGCCAGCAGCCAAGTTGTGGGAGGAACGACAGGGGGCTACGAGCAGTACTTC. Its protein product is CASSQVVGGTTGGYEQYF.

The V and J genes are TRBV30 and TRBJ2-4; D ambiguous. The germline CDR1 and CDR2 sequences are GTSNPN and SVGIG (reference sequence). Trimming cost V 2 bases and J 0 bases, with 11 bases left between them. This CDR3 is built from 15 residues. CDR3 residues: CAWSLPRVAKNIQYF. CDR3 in DNA: TGTGCCTGGAGTCTCCCCCGGGTAGCCAAAAACATTCAGTACTTC.

The CDR3 region has the DNA TGTGCCAGCATGCGCAGCGGGAGTACAGATACGCAGTATTTT. Amino acid sequence: CASMRSGSTDTQYF. The V call is TRBV28, the J call TRBJ2-3, with 8 positions matching TRBD2. CDR1 is MDHEN, CDR2 SYDVKM, per germline. The CDR3 length is 14 residues. Trimming at V came to 7 bases and at J to 3 bases, leaving 6 bases not matched to a gene.

The V and J genes are TRBV24-1 and TRBJ2-7; tentative D call: TRBD2 (6 bases). The CDR3 consists of 15 residues. The V end lost 4 bases, the J end lost 5 bases, and 17 bases lay between the germline ends. Germline values: CDR1 KGHDR, CDR2 SFDVKD. For the CDR3, the DNA is TGTGCCACCAGTGACGGTGGAGGGCCCAGGAACGAGCAGTACTTC. Protein: CATSDGGGPRNEQYF.

This chain joins TRBV2 and TRBJ2-2, with TRBD2 matching over 7 bases. Losses at the gene ends were 7 bases for V and 7 bases for J; bases not matched to a gene: 9. The CDR3 contains 14 residues. Germline assignment: CDR1 SNHLY and CDR2 FYNNEI. The CDR3 spells CASKSREGFGELFF. CDR3 DNA sequence: TGTGCCAGCAAGAGCAGGGAGGGTTTCGGGGAGCTGTTTTTT.

The chain combines TRBV5-1 with TRBJ2-1; 11 bases map to TRBD2. V was pared by 0 bases and J by 8 bases, with 7 bases of the junction left unmatched. Looked up from germline, CDR1 is SGHRS and CDR2 is YFSETQ. This CDR3 contains 16 residues. For the CDR3, the DNA is TGCGCCAGCAGCTTGGTTACTAGCGGGAGCTTCGATGAGCAGTTCTTC. Protein product: CASSLVTSGSFDEQFF.

The V and J genes are TRBV19 and TRBJ2-7; D might be TRBD1 (7 bases). CDR3 size: 18 residues. The V gene's germline CDR1 is LNHDA and CDR2 SQIVND (reference sequence). V gave up 4 bases and J gave up 1 base, with 23 bases separating them. The CDR3 loop is CASSTRAGTETRSYEQYF. The CDR3 region has the DNA TGTGCCAGTAGTACGAGAGCCGGGACAGAGACTAGATCCTACGAGCAGTACTTC.

Here the CDR3 reads CASSPQGVSYNEQFF. The CDR3 region has the DNA TGTGCCAGCTCACCACAGGGGGTCTCCTACAATGAGCAGTTCTTC. V is TRBV18 and J is TRBJ2-1; D is perhaps TRBD1 (6 bases). This CDR3 is 15 amino acids long. V lost 1 base to trimming and J lost 0 bases, with 7 bases between them. In germline, CDR1 is KGHSH, CDR2 LQKENI.

The chain combines TRBV5-1 with TRBJ1-1; perhaps TRBD1 as D (6 bases). Germline V lookup: CDR1 SGHRS, CDR2 YFSETQ. V was cut by 2 bases and J by 1 base, with 9 bases left in between. The CDR3 length is 14 residues. The CDR3 here is CASSFQGTNTEAFF. The CDR3 nucleotides are TGCGCCAGCAGCTTTCAGGGGACGAACACTGAAGCTTTCTTT.

J is TRBJ2-7 and V is TRBV3-1 (or the pseudogene TRBV3-2); 11 bases match TRBD2. V was pared by 1 base and J by 3 bases, with 5 bases of the junction left unmatched. This CDR3 has 16 residues. CDR1 is LGHDT and CDR2 is YNNKEL in the germline V gene (reference sequence). The CDR3 sequence is CASSQGHTSGSYEQYF. Written as DNA, the CDR3 is TGTGCCAGCAGCCAAGGACATACTAGCGGGAGCTACGAGCAGTACTTC.

This clone was detected a few times. The gene calls are TRBV19 and TRBJ2-7; TRBD2 aligns across 9 bases. The CDR3 length is 16 residues. The germline CDR1 and CDR2 sequences are LNHDA and SQIVND (reference sequence). V lost 4 bases to trimming and J lost 7 bases; unmatched junction nucleotides: 14. CDR3 protein: CASSTRGGSGRKEQYF. CDR3 DNA: TGTGCCAGTAGTACTCGCGGGGGTAGCGGGAGAAAGGAGCAGTACTTC. Complete variable domain (other parts from reference TRBV19 and TRBJ2-7): DGGITQSPKYLFRKEGQNVTLSCEQNLNHDAMYWYRQDPGQGLRLIYYSQIVNDFQKGDIAEGYSVSREKKESFPLTVTSAQKNPTAFYLCASSTRGGSGRKEQYFGPGTRLTVT.